The 25 T cell receptor beta chains listed next were all sequenced from one sample in a study of T cells in localized non-small cell lung cancer. Generated by immunoSEQ multiplex PCR, the TCRdb table keeps only in-frame clones and is missing some. The table shows fewer than 25,000 clones, with about 89% occurring only once. Sequenced here: peripheral blood, sampled before any cancer treatment. Receptors originate from a male donor aged 60 or older with stage I squamous cell lung carcinoma.

This clone was recorded only once. V and J are TRBV2 and TRBJ1-1; a weak D match, TRBD1 (5 bases). Deletions cut 6 bases from V and 1 base from J, with 6 bases between. This CDR3 is 12 amino acids long. CDR1 SNHLY and CDR2 FYNNEI come from the germline V gene. This CDR3 is CASRRGNTEAFF. CDR3 coding DNA: TGTGCCAGCAGGAGGGGGAACACTGAAGCTTTCTTT.

The gene calls are TRBV11-2 and TRBJ2-3, with D tentatively TRBD2 (5 bases). V was pared by 3 bases and J by 0 bases, with 13 bases between. This CDR3 is 16 amino acids long. The V gene's germline CDR1 is SGHAT and CDR2 FQNNGV. This chain's CDR3 is CASSLGAGSSTDTQYF. The CDR3 DNA sequence: TGTGCCAGCAGCTTGGGAGCCGGGTCAAGCACAGATACGCAGTATTTT.

The chain uses TRBV5-3 and TRBJ2-3; 13 nucleotides match TRBD2. TRBV5-3 is placed among ORFs of uncertain function. CDR3 length: 18 residues. The V and J ends lost 0 bases and 3 bases, in that order; junction bases with no gene match: 7. The CDR3 loop reads CARSLGTSGSPGTDTQYF. The CDR3 bases are TGTGCCAGAAGCTTGGGGACTAGCGGGAGCCCCGGGACAGATACGCAGTATTTT.

The V call is TRBV28, the J call TRBJ1-1; TRBD1 might be the D (6 bases). The CDR3 totals 13 residues. Trimming removed 5 bases from V and 3 bases from J, with 10 bases in between. Germline V gene sequence: CDR1 MDHEN, CDR2 SYDVKM. The CDR3 sequence is CASSVQGYTEAFF. As DNA, the CDR3 is TGTGCCAGCAGTGTACAGGGCTACACTGAAGCTTTCTTT.

The chain carries TRBV28 and TRBJ1-2; 8 positions match TRBD1. Losses at the gene ends were 6 bases for V and 6 bases for J; bases not matched to a gene: 12. Germline CDR1 MDHEN, CDR2 SYDVKM. The CDR3 runs 15 residues. The CDR3: CASRAGGAGTHGYTF. The CDR3 nucleotides read TGTGCCAGCAGGGCAGGGGGCGCGGGAACCCATGGCTACACCTTC.

The chain recombines TRBV10-2 with TRBJ2-1, with 9 bases lining up with TRBD1. Losses at the gene ends were 6 bases for V and 10 bases for J; bases not matched to a gene: 16. Per germline, CDR1 WSHSY and CDR2 SAAADI. The CDR3 length is 16 residues. CDR3 in DNA: TGCGCCAGCAGATCGGGGGGACAGGGTTATTTCGAGGAGCAGTTCTTC. It encodes CASRSGGQGYFEEQFF.

This chain joins TRBV11-2 and TRBJ2-7; 11 nucleotides match TRBD1. The CDR3 totals 16 residues. The V gene's germline CDR1 is SGHAT and CDR2 FQNNGV. The V segment lost 5 bases and the J segment 1 base; nucleotides outside the gene matches: 7. The DNA of the CDR3 is TGTGCCAGCAGCCGGGAGGGGGACAGGGGGTCCTACGAGCAGTACTTC. Amino acids: CASSREGDRGSYEQYF.

V usage is TRBV19 and J usage is TRBJ1-2, with a possible D match to TRBD1 (5 bases). Germline V CDR1 and CDR2: LNHDA, SQIVND (reference sequence). The length of the CDR3 is 14 residues. The V and J ends lost 6 bases and 4 bases respectively, with 15 bases between them. The CDR3 is CASSPFQGLYGYTF. DNA for the CDR3: TGTGCCAGTAGCCCATTTCAGGGTCTCTATGGCTACACCTTC.

The chain links TRBV19 to TRBJ2-1; D is undetermined. Trimming stripped 2 bases from V and 2 bases from J, with 1 base between. The CDR3 runs 12 residues. Germline values: CDR1 LNHDA, CDR2 SQIVND (reference sequence). The DNA of the CDR3 is TGTGCCAGTAGTATACCCTACAATGAGCAGTTCTTC. As protein: CASSIPYNEQFF.

The V and J genes are TRBV5-8 and TRBJ1-5; 9 bases are a match to TRBD1. V shed 4 bases, J shed 6 bases, and the junction held 8 bases outside the gene matches. The CDR3 covers 15 residues. Looked up from germline, CDR1 is SGHTS and CDR2 is YDEGEE. The CDR3 sequence is CASSGLQGAGQPQHF. The CDR3 DNA reads as TGTGCCAGCAGCGGCTTACAGGGGGCAGGTCAGCCCCAGCATTTT.

The CDR3 sequence is CASSRDRTSYEQYF. The CDR3 DNA reads as TGTGCCAGCAGCCGGGACAGGACCTCCTACGAGCAGTACTTC. J is TRBJ2-7 and V is TRBV6-4; 8 positions match TRBD1. The V gene's germline CDR1 is MRHNA and CDR2 SNTAGT. The CDR3 is 14 amino acids. Trimming took 6 bases from V and 0 from J; bases not matched to a gene: 4.

The rearrangement links TRBV4-3 to TRBJ2-7; 7 bases are a match to TRBD2. The CDR3 runs to 18 residues. CDR1 is LGHNA and CDR2 is YSLEER in the germline V gene. Trimming took 0 bases from V and 3 from J; bases not matched to a gene: 14. The CDR3 sequence is CASSQDFPGNLAVYEQYF. The CDR3 nucleotides are TGCGCCAGCAGCCAAGACTTCCCAGGGAACCTAGCGGTCTACGAGCAGTACTTC.

The chain employs TRBV10-3 and TRBJ2-1; 9 bases align to TRBD1. Trimming at V came to 6 bases and at J to 6 bases, leaving 0 bases not matched to a gene. Germline V CDR1 and CDR2: ENHRY, SYGVKD. The CDR3 is 12 residues long. CDR3 in amino acids: CAIRTGGNEQFF. CDR3 DNA: TGTGCCATCAGGACAGGGGGCAATGAGCAGTTCTTC.

The rearrangement uses TRBV7-8 and TRBJ2-7, with D possibly TRBD1 on 5 matching bases. The germline V gene has CDR1 SGHVS and CDR2 FQNEAQ. This CDR3 is 16 amino acids long. With 5 bases removed from V and 2 bases from J, the gap between germline ends came to 19 bases. Here the CDR3 reads CASSQTGQTVAYEQYF. CDR3 sequence (DNA): TGTGCCAGCAGCCAAACAGGTCAGACTGTCGCCTACGAGCAGTACTTC.

The genes are TRBV7-8 and TRBJ2-1; tentatively, D is TRBD1 or TRBD2 (5 bases each). Trimming took off 9 bases at V and 4 bases at J, with 16 bases between the two ends. This CDR3 contains 14 residues. The germline V gene encodes CDR1 SGHVS and CDR2 FQNEAQ. The DNA of the CDR3 is TGTGCCAGTAAGGTTGTGTGGGGGTACAATGAGCAGTTCTTC. Translation: CASKVVWGYNEQFF. The full variable domain, with the rest looked up from reference TRBV7-8 and TRBJ2-1, is GAGVSQSPRYKVAKRGQDVALRCDPISGHVSLFWYQQALGQGPEFLTYFQNEAQLDKSGLPSDRFFAERPEGSVSTLKIQRTQQEDSAVYLCASKVVWGYNEQFFGPGTRLTVL.

This chain connects TRBV28 to TRBJ1-1; 7 bases line up with TRBD1. The V gene's germline CDR1 is MDHEN and CDR2 SYDVKM. The V gene end was trimmed by 6 bases and the J gene end by 7 bases; junction bases not matched to a gene: 11. The CDR3 has 14 residues. The CDR3 DNA reads TGTGCCAGCAGCTCCGCGACAGGGCGGGGTGAAGCTTTCTTT. This translates into CASSSATGRGEAFF.

The CDR3 protein is CASSSSGSRYNEQFF. CDR3 sequence (DNA): TGTGCCAGCAGCTCCAGCGGGAGCCGCTACAATGAGCAGTTCTTC. The rearrangement links TRBV7-9 to TRBJ2-1, with TRBD2 matching over 8 bases. The germline gives CDR1 SEHNR, CDR2 FQNEAQ (reference sequence). Germline trimming cut 4 bases from V and 3 bases from J; bases unmatched to any gene: 5. CDR3 size: 15 residues.

This chain joins TRBV7-2 and TRBJ1-1, with TRBD1 identical over 8 bases. The V segment lost 5 bases and the J segment 5 bases; nucleotides outside the gene matches: 7. Looked up from germline, CDR1 is SGHTA and CDR2 is FQGNSA. This CDR3 spans 14 amino acids. Here the CDR3 reads CASSTTGGGTEAFF. CDR3 DNA: TGTGCCAGCAGCACCACAGGGGGTGGAACTGAAGCTTTCTTT.

This clone counts as medium-sized. This rearrangement joins TRBV14 to TRBJ2-2, with unresolved D. CDR3 size: 13 residues. The germline CDR1 and CDR2 sequences are SGHDN and FVKESK. V dropped 2 bases and J dropped 8 bases, with 9 bases sitting between them. The CDR3 DNA sequence: TGTGCCAGCAGCCAATCCATGTGGGGGGAGCTGTTTTTT. It translates to CASSQSMWGELFF. Looking up the rest from reference TRBV14 and TRBJ2-2 gives the full variable domain: EAGVTQFPSHSVIEKGQTVTLRCDPISGHDNLYWYRRVMGKEIKFLLHFVKESKQDESGMPNNRFLAERTGGTYSTLKVQPAELEDSGVYFCASSQSMWGELFFGEGSRLTVL.

The rearrangement joins TRBV29-1 to TRBJ2-1, with D possibly matching TRBD2 (6 bases). This CDR3 region has 21 residues. Germline CDR1 and CDR2: SQVTM and ANQGSEA. The CDR3 sequence is CRRGCPHRRGTGLIAYNEQFF. CDR3 bases: TGCAGACGGGGGTGCCCCCATCGGCGAGGGACTGGGCTGATCGCCTACAATGAGCAGTTCTTC.

The rearrangement joins TRBV11-2 to TRBJ2-2, with 9 positions matching TRBD1. The J segment lost 6 bases and the V segment lost 6 bases, leaving 2 bases of the junction unmatched. The CDR3 is 13 amino acids. Germline-derived CDR1 and CDR2 are SGHAT and FQNNGV. Written as DNA, the CDR3 is TGTGCCAGCAGACGACAGGGGGCCGGGGAGCTGTTTTTT. It codes for CASRRQGAGELFF.

In its sample, this clone was seen once. The genes are TRBV7-2 and TRBJ2-2; 11 bases map to TRBD2. J gave up 3 bases and V 5 bases, and 5 bases lay outside the gene matches. The germline V gene has CDR1 SGHTA and CDR2 FQGNSA. The CDR3 contains 16 residues. The chain's CDR3 is CASSLGTSGYTGELFF. The CDR3 DNA reads as TGTGCCAGCAGCCTCGGGACTAGCGGCTACACCGGGGAGCTGTTTTTT.

The chain recombines TRBV11-3 with TRBJ2-1; TRBD2 might be the D (6 bases). CDR3 length equals 15 residues. Germline CDR1 and CDR2: SGHNT and YENEEA. Trimming pared 5 bases from V and 3 bases from J, leaving 14 bases between. The CDR3 loop reads CASSPLGGNYNEQFF. CDR3 nucleotides: TGTGCCAGCAGCCCCCTCGGGGGAAACTACAATGAGCAGTTCTTC.

The chain employs TRBV29-1 and TRBJ2-2; D uncertain. V lost 5 bases, J lost 3 bases, and 13 bases lay in between. This CDR3 is built from 14 residues. Germline-derived CDR1 and CDR2 are SQVTM and ANQGSEA. CDR3: CSVIVMSDTGELFF. The CDR3 DNA follows: TGCAGCGTTATCGTGATGTCGGACACCGGGGAGCTGTTTTTT.

The rearrangement joins TRBV29-1 to TRBJ2-7, with a weak D call TRBD1 (5 bases). This CDR3 comprises 13 residues. Germline-derived CDR1 and CDR2 are SQVTM and ANQGSEA. Trimming removed 0 bases from V and 2 bases from J, with 8 bases in between. The CDR3 sequence is CSVEDTGTYEQYF. The CDR3 DNA sequence: TGCAGCGTTGAAGACACAGGAACCTACGAGCAGTACTTC.